This T cell receptor beta chain was identified in a study of cytomegalovirus exposure and HLA in healthy donors. About the research overall: Approximately 85 million unique TCRs from HLA-typed donors made up an early data release. Study outcomes and limitations: A later analysis revealed that TCR association rates differed between HLA loci, peaking at DRB1 and bottoming out at HLA-C. Reports showed the classifier diagnosing cytomegalovirus status with high specificity and sensitivity. Researchers reported in a later analysis that a missense DCLRE1C variant was tied to TCR beta V- and J-gene trimming.

Regarding this clone: The antigen remains unidentified.

Germline CDR1 reads SGHNT; CDR2 reads YENEEA. The length of the CDR3 is 14 residues. The germline V and J ends were trimmed by 5 bases and 4 bases, with 12 bases remaining between them. The PCR employed 60 Vbeta primers together with 13 Jbeta primers. Profiled with immunoSEQ multiplex PCR; TCRdb holds only in-frame clones, not every one. Of about 77,000 clones listed, about 79% were seen once; the top ten hold approximately 7.2%. The specimen was PBMCs. J is TRBJ2-1 and V is TRBV11-3; perhaps TRBD1 as D (6 bases). The sequence derives from a woman in her thirties or forties in good health and CMV-seronegative. The CDR3 DNA is TGTGCCAGCAGCCAACGAGGGGGATACAATGAGCAGTTCTTC. Encoded protein: CASSQRGGYNEQFF.